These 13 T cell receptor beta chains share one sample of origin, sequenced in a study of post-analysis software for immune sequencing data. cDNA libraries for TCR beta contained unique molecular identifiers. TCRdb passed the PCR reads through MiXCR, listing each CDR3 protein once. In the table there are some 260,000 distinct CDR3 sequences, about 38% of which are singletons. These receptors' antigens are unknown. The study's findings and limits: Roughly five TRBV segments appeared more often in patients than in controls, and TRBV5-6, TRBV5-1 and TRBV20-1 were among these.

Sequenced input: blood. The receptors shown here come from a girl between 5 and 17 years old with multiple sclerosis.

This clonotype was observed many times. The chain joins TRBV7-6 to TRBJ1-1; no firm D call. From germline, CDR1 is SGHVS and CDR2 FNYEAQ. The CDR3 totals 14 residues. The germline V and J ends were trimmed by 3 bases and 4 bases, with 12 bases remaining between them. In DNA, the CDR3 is TGTGCCAGCAGCTTGGCGGGAACCGGCACTGAAGCTTTCTTT. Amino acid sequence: CASSLAGTGTEAFF.

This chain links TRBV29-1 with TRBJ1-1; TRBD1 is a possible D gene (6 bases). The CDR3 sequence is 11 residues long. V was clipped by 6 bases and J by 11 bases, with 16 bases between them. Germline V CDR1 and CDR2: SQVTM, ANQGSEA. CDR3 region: CSVEGGGRAFF. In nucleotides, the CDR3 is TGCAGCGTCGAGGGGGGGGGTCGGGCTTTCTTT.

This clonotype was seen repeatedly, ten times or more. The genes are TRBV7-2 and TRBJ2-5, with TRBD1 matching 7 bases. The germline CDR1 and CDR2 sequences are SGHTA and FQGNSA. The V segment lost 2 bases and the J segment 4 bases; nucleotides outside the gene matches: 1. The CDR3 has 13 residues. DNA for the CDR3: TGTGCCAGCAGCTTATGGGACAGAGAGACCCAGTACTTC. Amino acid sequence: CASSLWDRETQYF.

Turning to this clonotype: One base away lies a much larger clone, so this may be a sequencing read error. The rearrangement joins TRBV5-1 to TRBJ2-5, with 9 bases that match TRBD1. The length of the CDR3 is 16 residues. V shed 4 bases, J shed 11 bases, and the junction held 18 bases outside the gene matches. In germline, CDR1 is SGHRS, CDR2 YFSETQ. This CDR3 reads CASSPTLGTGRNEQYF. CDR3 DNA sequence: TGCGCCAGCAGCCCAACTCTAGGGACAGGGAGGAATGAGCAGTACTTC.

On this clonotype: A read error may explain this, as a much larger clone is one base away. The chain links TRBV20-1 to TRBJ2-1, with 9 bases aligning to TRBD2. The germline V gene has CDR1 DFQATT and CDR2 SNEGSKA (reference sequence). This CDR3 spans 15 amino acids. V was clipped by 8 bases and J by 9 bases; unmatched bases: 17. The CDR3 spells CSPYTPGSGSGEQFF. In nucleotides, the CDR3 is TGCAGTCCATATACCCCAGGTAGCGGGAGTGGTGAGCAGTTCTTC.

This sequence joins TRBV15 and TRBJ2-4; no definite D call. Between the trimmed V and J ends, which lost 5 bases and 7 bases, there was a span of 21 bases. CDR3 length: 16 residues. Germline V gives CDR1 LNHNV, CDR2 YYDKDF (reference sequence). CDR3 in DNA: TGTGCCACCAGCCCAGAGTGGGGAAGCCAAGGGAACATTCAGTACTTC. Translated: CATSPEWGSQGNIQYF.

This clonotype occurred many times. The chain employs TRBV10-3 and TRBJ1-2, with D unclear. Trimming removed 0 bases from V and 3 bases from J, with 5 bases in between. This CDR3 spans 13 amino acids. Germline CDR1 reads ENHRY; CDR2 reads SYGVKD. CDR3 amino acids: CAISESRDYGYTF. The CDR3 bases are TGTGCCATCAGTGAGTCGAGGGACTATGGCTACACCTTC.

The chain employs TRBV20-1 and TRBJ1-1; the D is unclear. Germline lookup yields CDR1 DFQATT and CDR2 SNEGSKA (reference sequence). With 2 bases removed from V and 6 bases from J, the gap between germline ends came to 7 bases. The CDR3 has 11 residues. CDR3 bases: TGCAGTGCTAGACCGGGCCCTGAAGCTTTCTTT. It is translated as CSARPGPEAFF.

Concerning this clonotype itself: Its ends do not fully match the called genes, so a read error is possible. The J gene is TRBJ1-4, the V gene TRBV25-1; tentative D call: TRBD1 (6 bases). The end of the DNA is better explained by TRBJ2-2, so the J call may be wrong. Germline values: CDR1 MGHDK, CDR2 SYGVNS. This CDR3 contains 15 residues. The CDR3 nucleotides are TGTGCCAGCAGGGAATTGGACAGCCGCACCGGGGAGCTGTTTTTT. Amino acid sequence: CASRELDSRTGELFF.

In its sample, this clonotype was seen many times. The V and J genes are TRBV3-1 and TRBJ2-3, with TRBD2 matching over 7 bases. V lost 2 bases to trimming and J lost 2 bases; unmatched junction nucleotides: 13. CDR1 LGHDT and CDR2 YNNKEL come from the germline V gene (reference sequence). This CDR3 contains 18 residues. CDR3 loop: CASSQNRPSGIITDTQYF. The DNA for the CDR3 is TGTGCCAGCAGCCAAAATCGCCCCAGCGGGATAATCACAGATACGCAGTATTTT.

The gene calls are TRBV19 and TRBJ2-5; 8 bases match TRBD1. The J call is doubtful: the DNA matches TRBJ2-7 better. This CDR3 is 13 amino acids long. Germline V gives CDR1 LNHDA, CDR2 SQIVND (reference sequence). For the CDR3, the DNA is TGTGCCAGTGGCCCCGGGACAGGCTACGAGCAGTACTTC. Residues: CASGPGTGYEQYF.

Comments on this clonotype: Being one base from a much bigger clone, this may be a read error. The CDR3 here is CANSLAVGSYNEQFF. Written as DNA, the CDR3 is TGTGCCAACAGCTTAGCGGTTGGGTCCTACAATGAGCAGTTCTTC. The chain carries TRBV7-2 and TRBJ2-1, with D maybe TRBD2 (6 bases). The germline V gene has CDR1 SGHTA and CDR2 FQGNSA. The CDR3 runs 15 residues.

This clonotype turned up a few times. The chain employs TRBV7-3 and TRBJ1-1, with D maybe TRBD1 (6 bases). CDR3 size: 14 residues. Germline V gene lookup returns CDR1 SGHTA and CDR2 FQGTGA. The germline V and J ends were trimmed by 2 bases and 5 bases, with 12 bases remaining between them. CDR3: CASSLGYRGTEAFF. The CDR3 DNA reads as TGTGCCAGCAGCTTAGGGTATAGGGGGACTGAAGCTTTCTTT.